The rows below give T cell receptor beta chains drawn from one sample of a study of T cells after yellow fever vaccination. One entry per CDR3 protein, called by TCRdb with MiXCR from the 5' RACE reads. In the table there are 70,000 or so distinct CDR3 sequences, approximately 6.2% of which are singletons. This specimen was CD4+ T cells sorted from PBMCs, taken more than 14 days after the first yellow fever vaccination. The receptor source for this set is a man in his late teens or twenties who received the YFV17D yellow fever vaccine. CDR3s include the opening cysteine and the closing phenylalanine or tryptophan. The order of the fields is V gene, J gene, D gene, clone size, CDR3 DNA, CDR3 protein. A D gene is named only where the DNA matches it firmly. Size tells how often a clone was seen (once, few, many) or the class of an expanded clone, and some rows leave it out.

TRBV5-1	TRBJ1-2	-	many	TGCGCCAGCAGCTCGCAGGGAGCTAACTATGGCTACACCTTC	CASSSQGANYGYTF
TRBV18	TRBJ2-5	TRBD2	many	TGTGCCAGCTCATCAACTAGCGGGGGGTATCAAGAGACCCAGTACTTC	CASSSTSGGYQETQYF
TRBV28	TRBJ2-5	-	many	TGTGCCAGCAGATCCAGGGTCGGGGAGACCCAGTACTTC	CASRSRVGETQYF
TRBV5-1	TRBJ1-3	-	many	TGCGCCAGCAGGCTGGGCGACGGAAACACCATATATTTT	CASRLGDGNTIYF
TRBV4-2	TRBJ2-1	-	many	TGTGCCAGCAGCCAAGGAGGCTATGAGCAGTTCTTC	CASSQGGYEQFF
TRBV10-3	TRBJ1-4	-	many	TGTGCCATCAGTGAGTCGAAGCCAACTAATGAAAAACTGTTTTTT	CAISESKPTNEKLFF
TRBV3-1	TRBJ2-2	TRBD1	many	TGTGCCAGCAGCCAAATCAACAGGGGGCCTAACACCGGGGAGCTGTTTTTT	CASSQINRGPNTGELFF
TRBV7-2	TRBJ1-3	-	many	TGTGCCAGCAGCACAGGGAGCTCTGGAAACACCATATATTTT	CASSTGSSGNTIYF
TRBV10-3	TRBJ2-1	TRBD2	many	TGTGCCATCAGTGAGTCAGCGGGGGGGGCTAACAATGAGCAGTTCTTC	CAISESAGGANNEQFF
TRBV18	TRBJ2-2	-	many	TGTGCCAGCTCACCACTCCGGGTTCCGAACACCGGGGAGCTGTTTTTT	CASSPLRVPNTGELFF
TRBV7-2	TRBJ2-7	-	many	TGTGCCAGCAGCCGATTCTCCTACGAGCAGTACTTC	CASSRFSYEQYF
TRBV7-2	TRBJ2-5	-	many	TGTGCCAGCAGCTACACCGGGGGAGGTCAGGAAGAGACCCAGTACTTC	CASSYTGGGQEETQYF
TRBV20-1	TRBJ1-1	-	many	TGCAGTGCTAGAGTCCTGAGCACTGAAGCTTTCTTT	CSARVLSTEAFF
TRBV5-1	TRBJ1-1	-	many	TGCGCCAGCAGCGATTCCAGGACGAACACTGAAGCTTTCTTT	CASSDSRTNTEAFF
TRBV27	TRBJ2-1	TRBD1	many	TGTGCCAGCAGTTTATTCCAGGGGGTAGGTGAGCAGTTCTTC	CASSLFQGVGEQFF
TRBV12-3/TRBV12-4	TRBJ2-1	TRBD2	many	TGTGCCAGCAGTTTCACCATACTAGCGGGGGAGTACAATGAGCAGTTCTTC	CASSFTILAGEYNEQFF
TRBV6-1	TRBJ2-3	TRBD2	many	TGTGCCAGCAAGCTAGCGGGGGGGCCCGCAGATACGCAGTATTTT	CASKLAGGPADTQYF
TRBV7-2	TRBJ2-5	-	many	TGTGCCAGCAGCGGCATTTTTGAGACCCAGTACTTC	CASSGIFETQYF
TRBV5-1	TRBJ1-2	-	many	TGCGCCAGCAGCTTGTCGGGAAGCAATAATGGCTACACCTTC	CASSLSGSNNGYTF
TRBV7-7	TRBJ1-1	-	many	TGTGCCAGCAGCTGGGACCCGAACACTGAAGCTTTCTTT	CASSWDPNTEAFF
TRBV7-2	TRBJ2-2	TRBD1	many	TGTGCCAGCAAACCCGGGACAGGGGGTCTCGGGGAGCTGTTTTTT	CASKPGTGGLGELFF
TRBV2	TRBJ2-7	TRBD1	many	TGTGCCAGCAGTGACCTATTGACAGGGCGCGAGCAGTACTTC	CASSDLLTGREQYF
TRBV4-1	TRBJ2-2	TRBD2	many	TGCGCCAGCAGCCAACGGGGGGTTGCCGGGGAGCTGTTTTTT	CASSQRGVAGELFF
TRBV7-2	TRBJ2-5	TRBD2	many	TGTGCCAGCAGCTTAGTTTCGGCTAGCGGGGGTGGGGAGACCCAGTACTTC	CASSLVSASGGGETQYF
TRBV6-5	TRBJ2-3	-	many	TGTGCCAGCAGTCCACCGGGTGAGGATACGCAGTATTTT	CASSPPGEDTQYF
TRBV24-1	TRBJ2-3	TRBD2	many	TGTGCCACCAGTGATGCGCGAACTAGCGGGGGGGTTGGAGATACGCAGTATTTT	CATSDARTSGGVGDTQYF
TRBV7-8	TRBJ1-1	-	many	TGTGCCAGCAGCACCAGGGTGAACACTGAAGCTTTCTTT	CASSTRVNTEAFF
TRBV7-2	TRBJ1-2	-	few	TGTGCCAGCAGCTGGTCCCATAACTATGGCTACACCTTC	CASSWSHNYGYTF
TRBV12-3/TRBV12-4	TRBJ2-5	-	many	TGTGCCAGCAGTTTGATAGCCAGCCAAGAGACCCAGTACTTC	CASSLIASQETQYF
TRBV7-3	TRBJ1-1	TRBD1	many	TGTGCCAGCAGCCCCAGGACAGGGGGATTTACTGAAGCTTTCTTT	CASSPRTGGFTEAFF
TRBV30	TRBJ2-1	TRBD1	many	TGTGCACGCGGACAGGGGGCCGATGAGCAGTTCTTC	CARGQGADEQFF
TRBV20-1	TRBJ1-1	-	many	TGCAGTGCTCAATACCCTTCGACTGGAGAAGCTTTCTTT	CSAQYPSTGEAFF
TRBV5-1	TRBJ2-5	-	many	TGCGCCAGCACCCTATCCCCTAGCGCGGGAGAGACCCAGTACTTC	CASTLSPSAGETQYF
TRBV7-8	TRBJ1-1	-	many	TGTGCCAGCAGCTTTAGGGAGGGAGCTGAAGCTTTCTTT	CASSFREGAEAFF
TRBV7-8	TRBJ1-3	TRBD1	many	TGTGCCAGCACCTTTCAACCCCAGGGGGCCATATATTTT	CASTFQPQGAIYF
TRBV7-2	TRBJ2-1	TRBD1	many	TGTGCCAGCAGCCCCCGGGACAGGGGGTACAATGAGCAGTTCTTC	CASSPRDRGYNEQFF
TRBV4-3	TRBJ2-3	-	many	TGCGCCAGCAGCCACGCCCAGGGTGACGATACGCAGTATTTT	CASSHAQGDDTQYF
TRBV27	TRBJ1-6	-	once	TGTGCCAGCAGTCCTCTTCTCCGTTATAATTCACCCCTCCACTTT	CASSPLLRYNSPLHF
TRBV3-1	TRBJ1-2	TRBD1	many	TGTGCCAGCAGCGCCCGGGACAGCCCCTATGGCTACACCTTC	CASSARDSPYGYTF
TRBV29-1	TRBJ1-1	TRBD1	-	TGCAGCGCTCGACAGGGGGACACTGAAGCTTTCTTT	CSARQGDTEAFF
TRBV19	TRBJ1-3	-	many	TGTGCCAGTAGTATGTTCAGAGGGGGCTCTGGAAACACCATATATTTT	CASSMFRGGSGNTIYF
TRBV19	TRBJ2-2	TRBD1	-	TGTGCCATCCGGGACAGAGGTGCGACCGGGGAGCTGTTTTTT	CAIRDRGATGELFF
TRBV20-1	TRBJ2-1	-	many	TGCAGTGCTAGAATAAACAGTCTAGCGCAGTTCTTC	CSARINSLAQFF
TRBV7-2	TRBJ1-6	TRBD1	many	TGTGCCAGCAGCACCTGGACAGGGGAATATTCACCCCTCCACTTT	CASSTWTGEYSPLHF
TRBV6-5	TRBJ2-5	-	many	TGTGCCAGCAGTGACGGGAAGACCCAGTACTTC	CASSDGKTQYF
TRBV12-3/TRBV12-4	TRBJ2-2	-	-	TGTGCCAGCAGTTCTGCCGGCGGCACCGGGGAGCTGTTTTTT	CASSSAGGTGELFF
TRBV6-1	TRBJ1-5	-	many	TGTGCCAGCAGCCGTCGGCAGGCGAGCAATCAGCCCCAGCATTTT	CASSRRQASNQPQHF
TRBV23-1	TRBJ2-1	TRBD2	many	TGCGCCAGCAGTCAACAAAGACTAGCGGGGACCGATGAGCAGTTCTTC	CASSQQRLAGTDEQFF
TRBV3-1	TRBJ1-1	-	many	TGTGCCAGCAGTCCTCCCGGGCCGGGGACTGAAGCTTTCTTT	CASSPPGPGTEAFF
TRBV5-5	TRBJ2-2	-	many	TGTGCCAGCAGCTTGGTGGGGCTGAACACCGGGGAGCTGTTTTTT	CASSLVGLNTGELFF
TRBV7-2	TRBJ2-3	-	many	TGTGCCAGCAGCTTAAGGGGACCAACAGATACGCAGTATTTT	CASSLRGPTDTQYF